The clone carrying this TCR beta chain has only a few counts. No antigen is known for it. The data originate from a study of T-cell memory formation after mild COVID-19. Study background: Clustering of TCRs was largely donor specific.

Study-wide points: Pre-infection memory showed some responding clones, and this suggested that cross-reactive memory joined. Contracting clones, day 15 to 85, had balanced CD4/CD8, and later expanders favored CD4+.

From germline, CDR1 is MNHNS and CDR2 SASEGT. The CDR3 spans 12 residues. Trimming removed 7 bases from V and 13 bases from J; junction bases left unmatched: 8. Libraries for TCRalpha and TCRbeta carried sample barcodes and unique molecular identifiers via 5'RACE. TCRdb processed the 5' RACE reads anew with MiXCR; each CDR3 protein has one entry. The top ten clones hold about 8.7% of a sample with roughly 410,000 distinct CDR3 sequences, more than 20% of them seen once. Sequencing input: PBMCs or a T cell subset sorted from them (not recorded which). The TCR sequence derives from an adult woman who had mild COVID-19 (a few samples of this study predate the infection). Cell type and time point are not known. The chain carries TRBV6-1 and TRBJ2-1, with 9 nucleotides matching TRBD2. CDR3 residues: CASNPAGTSQFF. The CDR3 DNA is TGTGCCAGCAACCCAGCTGGGACTAGCCAGTTCTTC.